This T cell receptor (beta chain) appears in the sequencing data of a study of blood T cell repertoires in COVID-19. Overall study context: Researchers got acute and convalescent COVID-19 samples from the United States, Italy and Spain. Sources were T cells, B-cell-depleted T cells, or PBMCs; the material itself was cDNA or gDNA.

Germline V gene data show CDR1 as MNHNY and CDR2 as SVGAGI (reference sequence). Losses at the gene ends were 6 bases for V and 5 bases for J; bases not matched to a gene: 6. This CDR3 has 14 amino acids. In the authors' workflow: Reference gene primer amplification yielded estimated nucleated cell counts. Some clones are missing from TCRdb's copy, which holds only in-frame ones; the method was immunoSEQ multiplex PCR. D and trimming come from the DNA, and the V and J calls and clone size come from that table. The sample holds fewer than 85,000 clones, 88% seen once. The source of this sequence is a man aged 45-60 years with active COVID-19. Sequencing was performed on peripheral blood. The chain carries TRBV6-6 and TRBJ2-3, with 9 bases fitting TRBD2. In DNA, the CDR3 is TGTGCCAGCAGCCCGGGACTAGCTGGAGATACGCAGTATTTT. It yields the protein CASSPGLAGDTQYF.